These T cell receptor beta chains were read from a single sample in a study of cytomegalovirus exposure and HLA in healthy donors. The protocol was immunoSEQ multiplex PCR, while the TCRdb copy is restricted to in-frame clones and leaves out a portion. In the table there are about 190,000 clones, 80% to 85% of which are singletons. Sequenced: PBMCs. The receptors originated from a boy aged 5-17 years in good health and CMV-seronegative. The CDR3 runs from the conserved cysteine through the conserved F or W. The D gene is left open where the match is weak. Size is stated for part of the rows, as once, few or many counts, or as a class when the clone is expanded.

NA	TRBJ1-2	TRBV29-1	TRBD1	CSVARDRSYGYTF	TGCAGCGTGGCAAGGGACAGGTCTTATGGCTACACCTTC
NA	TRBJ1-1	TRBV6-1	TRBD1	CASSEASGTGGTEAFF	TGTGCCAGCAGTGAAGCGTCGGGGACAGGGGGCACTGAAGCTTTCTTT
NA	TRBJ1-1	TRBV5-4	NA	CASSNGQRNTEAFF	TGTGCCAGCAGCAACGGACAGAGGAACACTGAAGCTTTCTTT
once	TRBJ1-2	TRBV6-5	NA	CMSGGFANYGYTF	TGCATGTCCGGGGGGTTCGCTAACTATGGCTACACCTTC
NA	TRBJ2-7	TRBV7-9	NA	CASSLGERGSYEQYF	TGTGCCAGCAGCTTAGGTGAGAGAGGGAGCTACGAGCAGTACTTC
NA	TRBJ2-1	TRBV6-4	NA	CASSDSLRSSYNEQFF	TGTGCCAGCAGTGACTCGCTGCGGAGCTCCTACAATGAGCAGTTCTTC
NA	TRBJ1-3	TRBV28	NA	CASSSADSGNTIYF	TGTGCCAGCAGCTCCGCGGACTCTGGAAACACCATATATTTT
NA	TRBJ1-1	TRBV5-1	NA	CASSSYGVIDTEAFF	TGCGCCAGCAGCTCTTACGGGGTTATAGACACTGAAGCTTTCTTT
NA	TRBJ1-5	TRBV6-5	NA	CASSLVGDQPQHF	TGTGCCAGCAGTCTCGTCGGTGATCAGCCCCAGCATTTT
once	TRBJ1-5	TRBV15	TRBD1	CATSREQGRNQPQHF	TGTGCCACCAGCAGGGAACAGGGGCGGAATCAGCCCCAGCATTTT
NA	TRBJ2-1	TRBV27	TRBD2	CASSLSRRTSGNGNEQFF	TGTGCCAGCAGTTTATCCCGACGGACTAGCGGGAATGGCAATGAGCAGTTCTTC
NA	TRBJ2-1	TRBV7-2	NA	CASSLVAGRPYNEQFF	TGTGCCAGCAGCTTAGTGGCGGGCCGCCCCTATAATGAGCAGTTCTTC
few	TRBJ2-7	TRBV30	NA	CAWTGQGTREQYF	TGTGCCTGGACAGGCCAGGGAACGCGCGAGCAGTACTTC
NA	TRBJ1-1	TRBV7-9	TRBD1	CASTNRGKGEAFF	TGTGCCAGCACCAACAGGGGAAAGGGTGAAGCTTTCTTT
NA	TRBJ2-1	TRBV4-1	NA	CASGIQYNEQFF	TGCGCCAGCGGCATACAGTACAATGAGCAGTTCTTC